These 8 T cell receptor beta chains were sequenced from one sample in a study of Ad26.COV2.S vaccination and SARS-CoV-2 variants. As to treatment: over 15 received Ad26.COV2.S at low or high dose, single or two shots; roughly five received placebo; per-sample allocation not given. Collection of the samples took place on day 63 after the first injection of vaccine or placebo. Profiling relied on immunoSEQ multiplex PCR, and the TCRdb table lists in-frame clones only, not all of them. The data contain 350,000 to 550,000 clones, roughly 89% of them singletons. Sequenced here: peripheral blood, sampled in a trial of Ad26.COV2.S vaccine versus placebo. These receptors all come from a person aged 18 to 65 who received the Ad26.COV2.S COVID-19 vaccine or a placebo.

The chain uses TRBV7-3 and TRBJ2-2; D call uncertain. V gave up 4 bases and J gave up 3 bases, with 9 bases separating them. CDR3 length: 14 residues. The germline CDR1 and CDR2 sequences are SGHTA and FQGTGA. This CDR3 is CASSSKTHTGELFF. CDR3 DNA sequence: TGTGCCAGCAGCTCTAAGACACACACCGGGGAGCTGTTTTTT.

This clone was observed a handful of times. The chain employs TRBV5-1 and TRBJ2-1; perhaps TRBD2 as D (5 bases). The CDR3 extends over 15 amino acids. V was clipped by 0 bases and J by 6 bases, with 13 bases between them. Per germline, CDR1 SGHRS and CDR2 YFSETQ. CDR3 residues: CASSLAGLIFNEQFF. The CDR3 DNA reads as TGCGCCAGCAGCTTGGCAGGACTGATCTTCAATGAGCAGTTCTTC. Looking up the rest from reference TRBV5-1 and TRBJ2-1 gives the full variable domain: KAGVTQTPRYLIKTRGQQVTLSCSPISGHRSVSWYQQTPGQGLQFLFEYFSETQRNKGNFPGRFSGRQFSNSRSEMNVSTLELGDSALYLCASSLAGLIFNEQFFGPGTRLTVL.

The chain employs TRBV9 and TRBJ1-1; possibly TRBD1 for D (5 bases). Germline-derived CDR1 and CDR2 are SGDLS and YYNGEE. V lost 1 base, J lost 3 bases, and 16 bases lay in between. The CDR3 totals 16 residues. The CDR3 DNA is TGTGCCAGCAGCGTATCCAGCAGGGCAGCAGACACTGAAGCTTTCTTT. It is translated as CASSVSSRAADTEAFF.

The rearrangement links TRBV4-3 to TRBJ2-1, with a possible D match to TRBD1 (6 bases). CDR3 length: 14 residues. V was shortened by 0 bases and J by 6 bases, with 9 bases between the two germline ends. Germline V gene data show CDR1 as LGHNA and CDR2 as YSLEER. This chain's CDR3 is CASSQEGRGNEQFF. The CDR3 DNA is TGCGCCAGCAGCCAAGAAGGCAGGGGCAATGAGCAGTTCTTC.

The chain combines TRBV28 with TRBJ2-1; D remains unclear. V lost 5 bases to trimming and J lost 3 bases, with 23 bases between them. The germline gives CDR1 MDHEN, CDR2 SYDVKM. CDR3 size: 18 residues. CDR3 DNA: TGTGCCAGCAGTCCTTCGCCACCTAGGAAGAGAGTCTACAATGAGCAGTTCTTC. It is translated as CASSPSPPRKRVYNEQFF.

The chain recombines TRBV5-1 with TRBJ1-4; possible D gene TRBD1, 6 bases. Germline V gene lookup returns CDR1 SGHRS and CDR2 YFSETQ. The ends were cut back, 2 bases at V and 3 bases at J, with 11 bases in the middle. The CDR3 runs 15 residues. CDR3 amino acids: CASSFQGRPNEKLFF. CDR3 nucleotides: TGCGCCAGCAGCTTCCAGGGGAGACCTAATGAAAAACTGTTTTTT.

This sequence joins TRBV9 and TRBJ2-7; no clear D gene. CDR1 SGDLS and CDR2 YYNGEE come from the germline V gene. Between the trimmed V and J ends, which lost 0 bases and 2 bases, there was a span of 9 bases. There are 14 residues in the CDR3. This CDR3 is CASSVASLTYEQYF. CDR3 DNA: TGTGCCAGCAGCGTAGCCAGCTTAACCTACGAGCAGTACTTC.

The CDR3 DNA is TGTGCCAGCAGCCCCCCCGGACGTGACGGTGAAGCTTTCTTT. Translating gives CASSPPGRDGEAFF. This rearrangement joins TRBV4-2 to TRBJ1-1, with D hard to call. The V gene lost 4 bases and the J gene lost 7 bases, with 16 bases spanning the gap. Germline CDR1 reads LGHNA; CDR2 reads YNFKEQ. The CDR3 runs to 14 residues.